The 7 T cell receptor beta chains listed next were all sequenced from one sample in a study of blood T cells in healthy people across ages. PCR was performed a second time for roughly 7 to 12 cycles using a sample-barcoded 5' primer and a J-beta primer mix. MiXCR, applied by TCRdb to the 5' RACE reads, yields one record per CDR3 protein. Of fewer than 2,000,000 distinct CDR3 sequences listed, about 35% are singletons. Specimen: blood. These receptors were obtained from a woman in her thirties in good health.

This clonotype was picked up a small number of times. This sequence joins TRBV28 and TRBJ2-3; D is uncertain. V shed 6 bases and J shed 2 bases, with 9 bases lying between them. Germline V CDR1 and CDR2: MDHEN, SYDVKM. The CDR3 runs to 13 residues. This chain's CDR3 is CASSEVATDTQYF. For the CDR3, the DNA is TGTGCCAGCAGCGAGGTGGCCACAGATACGCAGTATTTT. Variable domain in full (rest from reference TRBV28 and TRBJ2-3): DVKVTQSSRYLVKRTGEKVFLECVQDMDHENMFWYRQDPGLGLRLIYFSYDVKMKEKGDIPEGYSVSREKKERFSLILESASTNQTSMYLCASSEVATDTQYFGPGTRLTVL.

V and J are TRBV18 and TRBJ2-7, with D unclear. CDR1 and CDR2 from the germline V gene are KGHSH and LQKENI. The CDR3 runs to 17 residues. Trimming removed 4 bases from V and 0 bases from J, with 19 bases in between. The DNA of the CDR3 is TGTGCCAGCTCACGAAGGGATCGCGCCCTGTTCTCCTACGAGCAGTACTTC. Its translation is CASSRRDRALFSYEQYF.

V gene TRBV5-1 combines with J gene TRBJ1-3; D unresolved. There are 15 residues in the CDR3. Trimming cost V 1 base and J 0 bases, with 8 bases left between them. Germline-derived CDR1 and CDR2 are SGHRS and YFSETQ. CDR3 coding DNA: TGCGCCAGCAGCTTGAACTGGGGCTCTGGAAACACCATATATTTT. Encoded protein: CASSLNWGSGNTIYF.

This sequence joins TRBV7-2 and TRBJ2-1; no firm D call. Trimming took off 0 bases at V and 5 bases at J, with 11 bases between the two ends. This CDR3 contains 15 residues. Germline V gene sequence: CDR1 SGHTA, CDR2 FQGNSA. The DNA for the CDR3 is TGTGCCAGCAGCTTAGCAGTCTCTCTTAACAATGAGCAGTTCTTC. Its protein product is CASSLAVSLNNEQFF.

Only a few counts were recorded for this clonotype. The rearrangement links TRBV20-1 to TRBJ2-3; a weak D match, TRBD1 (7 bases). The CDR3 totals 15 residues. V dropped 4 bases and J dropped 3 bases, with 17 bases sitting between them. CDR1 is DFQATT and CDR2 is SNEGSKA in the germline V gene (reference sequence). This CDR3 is CSAMPRGRKTDTQYF. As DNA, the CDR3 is TGCAGTGCTATGCCCAGGGGGAGGAAAACAGATACGCAGTATTTT.

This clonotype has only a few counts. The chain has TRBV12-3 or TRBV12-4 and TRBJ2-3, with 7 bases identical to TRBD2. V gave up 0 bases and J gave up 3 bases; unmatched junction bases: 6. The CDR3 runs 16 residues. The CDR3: CASSLAGGWGTDTQYF. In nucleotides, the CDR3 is TGTGCCAGCAGTTTAGCGGGGGGGTGGGGGACAGATACGCAGTATTTT.

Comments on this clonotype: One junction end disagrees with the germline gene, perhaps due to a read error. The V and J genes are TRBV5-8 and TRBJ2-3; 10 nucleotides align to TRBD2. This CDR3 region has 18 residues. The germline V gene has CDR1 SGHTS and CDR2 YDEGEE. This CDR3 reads CASSLGLADLSNTGTQYF. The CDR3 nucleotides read TGTGCCAGCAGCCTAGGACTAGCGGACCTAAGCAACACAGGTACGCAGTATTTT.